The 24 T cell receptor beta chains given below trace back to one sample, sequenced in a study of blood T cell repertoires in COVID-19 (dated by TCRdb to about 2020). The library was made by the immunoSEQ multiplex PCR assay. TCRdb carries this immuneACCESS record with in-frame sequences only. Its versions omit some clonotypes, under half of them owing to an unresolved V gene in the studies checked, with the rest unexplained. A total of over 150,000 clones appear in this sample, 65% to 90% of them only once. The top ten constitute around 13% of the sample. Material: peripheral blood. All receptors come from a human donor in a cohort sampled during active COVID-19.

A single count supports this clone. V and J are TRBV5-1 and TRBJ2-1, with 10 nucleotides matching TRBD2. The V gene end was trimmed by 0 bases and the J gene end by 5 bases; junction bases not matched to a gene: 2. The germline V gene has CDR1 SGHRS and CDR2 YFSETQ. There are 15 residues in the CDR3. DNA for the CDR3: TGCGCCAGCAGCTTGGGGACTAGCGGCAACAATGAGCAGTTCTTC. Its protein product is CASSLGTSGNNEQFF. Complete variable domain (other parts from reference TRBV5-1 and TRBJ2-1): KAGVTQTPRYLIKTRGQQVTLSCSPISGHRSVSWYQQTPGQGLQFLFEYFSETQRNKGNFPGRFSGRQFSNSRSEMNVSTLELGDSALYLCASSLGTSGNNEQFFGPGTRLTVL.

The V gene is TRBV7-9, the J gene TRBJ2-6; 7 bases are a match to TRBD1. V gave up 5 bases and J gave up 0 bases; unmatched junction bases: 10. The CDR3 length is 18 residues. Looked up from germline, CDR1 is SEHNR and CDR2 is FQNEAQ (reference sequence). The CDR3, as DNA: TGTGCCAGCAGCCCTAACAGGGGTCAAGCCTCTGGGGCCAACGTCCTGACTTTC. Its protein is CASSPNRGQASGANVLTF.

In its sample, this clone was seen once. The chain links TRBV23-1 to TRBJ2-1, with 7 bases that match TRBD1. TRBV23-1 is marked as an open reading frame, function uncertain. With 3 bases clipped from V and 2 bases from J, the junction kept 22 bases outside the gene matches. CDR3 length: 21 amino acids. CDR3 in DNA: TGCGCCAGCAGTCACCCCGTCCCTCAAATCGGACAGGCACGGCCCTACAATGAGCAGTTCTTC. It yields the protein CASSHPVPQIGQARPYNEQFF.

The chain is built from TRBV28 and TRBJ2-3; 10 bases line up with TRBD2. CDR1 MDHEN and CDR2 SYDVKM come from the germline V gene. This CDR3 comprises 16 residues. Germline trimming cut 5 bases from V and 2 bases from J; bases unmatched to any gene: 7. The CDR3 DNA reads TGTGCCAGCAGTCCCTTTAGCGGGGGGCCCACAGATACGCAGTATTTT. Its protein is CASSPFSGGPTDTQYF.

The chain uses TRBV2 and TRBJ2-1, with 7 nucleotides matching TRBD2. J gave up 3 bases and V 3 bases, and 5 bases lay outside the gene matches. The length of the CDR3 is 15 residues. Germline CDR1 and CDR2: SNHLY and FYNNEI. The CDR3 is CASSEASGFYNEQFF. CDR3 in DNA: TGTGCCAGCAGTGAGGCTAGCGGATTCTACAATGAGCAGTTCTTC.

The gene calls are TRBV3-1 (or the pseudogene TRBV3-2) and TRBJ2-7; the match to TRBD2 covers 10 bases. V dropped 0 bases and J dropped 6; count of bases not matched to a gene: 8. The CDR3 is made up of 16 amino acids. Germline loops: CDR1 LGHDT, CDR2 YNNKEL (reference sequence). Written as DNA, the CDR3 is TGTGCCAGCAGCCAAGATTGGCTAGCGGGAGTATCCGAGCAGTACTTC. Its protein product is CASSQDWLAGVSEQYF.

The V gene is TRBV28, the J gene TRBJ1-3; TRBD1 aligns across 7 bases. V lost 4 bases to trimming and J lost 4 bases; unmatched junction nucleotides: 13. CDR3 length: 17 amino acids. Germline CDR1 MDHEN, CDR2 SYDVKM. CDR3 residues: CASSSLWLTGPGNTIYF. CDR3 sequence (DNA): TGTGCCAGCAGTTCATTATGGTTGACAGGGCCCGGAAACACCATATATTTT.

This rearrangement joins TRBV27 to TRBJ2-5; D may be TRBD2 (7 bases). The germline V gene has CDR1 MNHEY and CDR2 SMNVEV (reference sequence). Trimming removed 3 bases at V and 7 bases at J, with 18 bases between. The CDR3 is made up of 15 amino acids. CDR3 protein: CASSFGGRGVGTQYF. CDR3 DNA: TGTGCCAGCAGTTTTGGGGGCCGGGGGGTCGGGACCCAGTACTTC.

The chain joins TRBV18 to TRBJ2-2; D gene uncertain. Looked up from germline, CDR1 is KGHSH and CDR2 is LQKENI. The V end lost 0 bases, the J end lost 4 bases, and 6 bases lay between the germline ends. This CDR3 region has 14 residues. The CDR3 DNA reads TGTGCCAGCTCACCACCGTCCGGCACCGGGGAGCTGTTTTTT. Translated, it gives CASSPPSGTGELFF.

CDR3 sequence: CASSPRVSYNEQFF. CDR3 coding DNA: TGTGCCAGCAGTCCGCGGGTCTCCTACAATGAGCAGTTCTTC. The chain recombines TRBV28 with TRBJ2-1; D is perhaps TRBD2 (5 bases). The CDR3 spans 14 residues. Trimming cost V 5 bases and J 0 bases, with 8 bases left between them. Looked up from germline, CDR1 is MDHEN and CDR2 is SYDVKM.

V and J are TRBV2 and TRBJ2-7; 8 bases fit TRBD2. This CDR3 has 17 amino acids. Unmatched junction bases numbered 13, after V lost 3 bases and J lost 3 bases. CDR1 SNHLY and CDR2 FYNNEI come from the germline V gene. CDR3 coding DNA: TGTGCCAGCAGTGATCCTTTACAGCGGGAGCGAGTCTACGAGCAGTACTTC. Amino acid sequence: CASSDPLQRERVYEQYF.

This sequence joins TRBV5-4 and TRBJ1-2, with TRBD1 identical over 9 bases. V shed 5 bases, J shed 6 bases, and the junction held 11 bases outside the gene matches. The CDR3 spans 15 residues. The germline gives CDR1 SGHNT, CDR2 YYREEE (reference sequence). The CDR3, as DNA: TGTGCCAGCAGGGGGTCGGGACAGGGAGAGAATGGCTACACCTTC. Its translation: CASRGSGQGENGYTF. Together with reference TRBV5-4 and TRBJ1-2, the CDR3 gives the full variable domain: ETGVTQSPTHLIKTRGQQVTLRCSSQSGHNTVSWYQQALGQGPQFIFQYYREEENGRGNFPPRFSGLQFPNYSSELNVNALELDDSALYLCASRGSGQGENGYTFGSGTRLTVV.

The CDR3 reads CASSLLGVNTEAFF. The DNA of the CDR3 is TGTGCCAGCAGCTTACTAGGGGTCAACACTGAAGCTTTCTTT. The V gene is TRBV7-9, the J gene TRBJ1-1, with D maybe TRBD1 (5 bases). From germline, CDR1 is SEHNR and CDR2 FQNEAQ (reference sequence). CDR3 length: 14 amino acids. The germline V and J ends were trimmed by 2 bases and 2 bases, with 9 bases remaining between them.

As DNA, the CDR3 is TGTGCCAGCAGCGCGCCCGGGACAGGCTTAACCGGGGAGCTGTTTTTT. Amino acids: CASSAPGTGLTGELFF. The chain recombines TRBV13 with TRBJ2-2; 8 bases fit TRBD1. The CDR3 runs 16 residues. With 5 bases clipped from V and 5 bases from J, the junction kept 10 bases outside the gene matches. The V gene's germline CDR1 is PRHDT and CDR2 FYEKMQ (reference sequence).

This chain joins TRBV19 and TRBJ2-1; 11 bases are a match to TRBD1. Germline V CDR1 and CDR2: LNHDA, SQIVND (reference sequence). With V trimmed by 3 bases and J by 7 bases, 5 bases remained unmatched. The CDR3 extends over 15 amino acids. Here the CDR3 reads CASSISGQGANEQFF. CDR3 DNA: TGTGCCAGTAGTATTTCAGGACAGGGGGCGAATGAGCAGTTCTTC.

V and J are TRBV28 and TRBJ2-3, with 9 bases fitting TRBD1. The J segment lost 4 bases and the V segment lost 4 bases, leaving 6 bases of the junction unmatched. Germline V lookup: CDR1 MDHEN, CDR2 SYDVKM. The CDR3 is made up of 15 amino acids. CDR3 bases: TGTGCCAGCAGTTCGCGGGACAGGGCGCCAGATACGCAGTATTTT. Translated: CASSSRDRAPDTQYF.

This clone was seen only a few times. The chain couples TRBV15 to TRBJ2-6; the D gene is possibly TRBD1 (6 bases). The CDR3 is 16 amino acids. The ends were cut back, 11 bases at V and 2 bases at J, with 19 bases in the middle. Germline V lookup: CDR1 LNHNV, CDR2 YYDKDF (reference sequence). The CDR3 region is CASSPGHRTGANVLTF. The CDR3, as DNA: TGTGCCTCGTCTCCGGGACATAGGACTGGGGCCAACGTCCTGACTTTC.

This clone is a singleton in its sample. V is TRBV29-1 and J is TRBJ2-5; 9 nucleotides match TRBD1. J gave up 6 bases and V 3 bases, and 5 bases lay outside the gene matches. CDR1 and CDR2 (germline): SQVTM, ANQGSEA. This CDR3 has 13 amino acids. In DNA form, the CDR3 reads TGCAGCGTTGATAGGACAGGGGCAAAGACCCAGTACTTC. Protein sequence: CSVDRTGAKTQYF.

In the case of this clone: Compared with germline, one end of the junction differs, possibly owing to a read error. This chain uses TRBV6-4 with TRBJ2-2, with TRBD2 matching over 7 bases. CDR1 and CDR2 from the germline V gene are MRHNA and SNTAGT. The CDR3 runs to 14 residues. The CDR3 sequence: CASNPSGNIGELFF. The DNA for the CDR3 is TGTGCCAGCAACCCCAGCGGGAACATCGGGGAGCTGTTTTTT.

The chain combines TRBV5-1 with TRBJ2-5; D may be TRBD1 (5 bases). The CDR3 is 13 residues long. Germline CDR1 and CDR2: SGHRS and YFSETQ. V was cut by 0 bases and J by 5 bases, with 8 bases left in between. The CDR3 DNA reads as TGCGCCAGCAGCTTGGTCCAGGGTGAGACCCAGTACTTC. It encodes CASSLVQGETQYF.

The gene calls are TRBV7-9 and TRBJ1-5; tentatively, D is TRBD1 (5 bases). Germline-derived CDR1 and CDR2 are SEHNR and FQNEAQ (reference sequence). V lost 6 bases and J lost 15, with 18 bases in between. The CDR3 runs to 12 residues. For the CDR3, the DNA is TGTGCCAGCAGATCAGCCCAGGGTCCGTGGCATTTT. Translated: CASRSAQGPWHF.

The chain joins TRBV21-1 to TRBJ2-5; TRBD1 is the table's D call and was not checked against the DNA. TRBV21-1 corresponds to a pseudogene. The CDR3 spans 20 residues. The CDR3 sequence: CASSKALLRDREVSQETQYF. DNA for the CDR3: TGTGCCAGCAGCAAAGCGCTTTTAAGGGACAGGGAAGTCTCCCAAGAGACCCAGTACTTC.

The rearrangement uses TRBV7-9 and TRBJ2-5; D unresolved. V lost 1 base to trimming and J lost 5 bases, with 14 bases between them. The CDR3 covers 15 residues. Per germline, CDR1 SEHNR and CDR2 FQNEAQ (reference sequence). The CDR3 loop is CASSLVLSLTETQYF. The CDR3, as DNA: TGTGCCAGCAGCTTAGTTCTATCCCTCACCGAGACCCAGTACTTC.

The J gene is TRBJ2-7, the V gene TRBV3-1 (or the pseudogene TRBV3-2); 8 bases fit TRBD1. CDR3 length: 14 amino acids. Germline CDR1 LGHDT, CDR2 YNNKEL (reference sequence). V shed 5 bases, J shed 2 bases, and the junction held 5 bases outside the gene matches. DNA for the CDR3: TGTGCCAGCAGCAAACAGGGGGGACCCTACGAGCAGTACTTC. It encodes CASSKQGGPYEQYF.